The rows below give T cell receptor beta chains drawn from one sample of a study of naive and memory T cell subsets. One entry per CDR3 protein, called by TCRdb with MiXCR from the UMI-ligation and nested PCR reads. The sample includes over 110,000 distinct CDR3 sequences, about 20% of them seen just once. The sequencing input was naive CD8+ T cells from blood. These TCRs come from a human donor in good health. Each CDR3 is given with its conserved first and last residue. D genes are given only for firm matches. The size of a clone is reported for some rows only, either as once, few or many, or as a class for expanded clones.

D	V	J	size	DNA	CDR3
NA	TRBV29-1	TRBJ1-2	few	TGCAGCGTGGATGCAGGGCAAGGGAACTATGGCTACACCTTC	CSVDAGQGNYGYTF
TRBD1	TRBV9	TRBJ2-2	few	TGTGCCAGCAGCCCACAGGGGGACACCGGGGAGCTGTTTTTT	CASSPQGDTGELFF
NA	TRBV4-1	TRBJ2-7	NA	TGCGCCAGCAGCCAAGGACTCGTCGACGAGCAGTACTTC	CASSQGLVDEQYF
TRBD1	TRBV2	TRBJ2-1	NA	TGTGCCAGCAGCACAGACAGGGGTCGGGGTGGCAATGAGCAGTTCTTC	CASSTDRGRGGNEQFF
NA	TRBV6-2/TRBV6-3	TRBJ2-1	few	TGTGCCAGCCAAAGTCTGAACTCCTACAATGAGCAGTTCTTC	CASQSLNSYNEQFF
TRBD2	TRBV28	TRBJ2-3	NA	TGTGCCAGCACCCCCCCCAGCGGGAGTATTGATACGCAGTATTTT	CASTPPSGSIDTQYF
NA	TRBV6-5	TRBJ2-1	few	TGTGCCAGCAGTTACTCGGACCTATACAATGAGCAGTTCTTC	CASSYSDLYNEQFF
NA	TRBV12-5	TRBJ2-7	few	TGTGCTAGTGGTTACAACTACGAGCAGTACTTC	CASGYNYEQYF
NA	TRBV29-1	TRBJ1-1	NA	TGCAGCGTTGAAGATACAGCACTTGAAGCTTTCTTT	CSVEDTALEAFF
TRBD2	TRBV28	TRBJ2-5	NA	TGTGCCAGCACCCTCGAGAAACGGGAGGTACAAGAGACCCAGTACTTC	CASTLEKREVQETQYF
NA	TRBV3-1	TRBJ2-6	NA	TGTGCCAGCAGCCACAAATCGGGCAGGTTTGTTGGGGCCAACGTCCTGACTTTC	CASSHKSGRFVGANVLTF
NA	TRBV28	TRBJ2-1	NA	TGTGCCAGCAGTTTCGCAGGAAGCTACAATGAGCAGTTCTTC	CASSFAGSYNEQFF
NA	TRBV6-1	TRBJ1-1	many	TGTGCCTCCAGCGCACTCTACACTGAAGCTTTCTTT	CASSALYTEAFF
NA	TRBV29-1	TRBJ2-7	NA	TGCAGCGTCGAGGACAGCCCCTACGAGCAGTACTTC	CSVEDSPYEQYF
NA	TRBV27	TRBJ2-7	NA	TGTGCCAGCAGTTTAGTGGGTTACGACGAGCAGTACTTC	CASSLVGYDEQYF
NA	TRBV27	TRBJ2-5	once	TGTGCCAGCAGTTCCCTGACAGGAGGCCAAGAGACCCAGTACTTC	CASSSLTGGQETQYF